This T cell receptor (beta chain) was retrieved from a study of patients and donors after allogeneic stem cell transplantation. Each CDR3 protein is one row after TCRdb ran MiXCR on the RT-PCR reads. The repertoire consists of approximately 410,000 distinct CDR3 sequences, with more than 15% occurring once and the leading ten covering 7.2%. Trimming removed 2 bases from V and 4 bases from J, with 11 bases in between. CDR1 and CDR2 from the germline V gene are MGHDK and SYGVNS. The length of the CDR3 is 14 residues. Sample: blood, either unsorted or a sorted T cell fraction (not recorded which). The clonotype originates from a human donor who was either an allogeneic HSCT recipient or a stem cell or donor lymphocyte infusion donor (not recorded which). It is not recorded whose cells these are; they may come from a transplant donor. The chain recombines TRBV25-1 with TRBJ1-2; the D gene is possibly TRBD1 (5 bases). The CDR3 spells CASSEGRVGYGYTF. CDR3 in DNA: TGTGCCAGCAGTGAAGGCAGGGTTGGCTATGGCTACACCTTC.